The next 8 T cell receptor beta chains were all read from a single sample in a study. TCRdb recomputed calls from the RT-PCR reads with MiXCR, one row per CDR3 protein. The table includes about 680,000 distinct CDR3 sequences, more than 13% detected once. Input material: memory CD4+ T cells from blood. These receptors were obtained from a female donor in good health, serving as a healthy control.

The chain is built from TRBV12-3 or TRBV12-4 and TRBJ2-3; D is unresolved. The V end was cut by 5 bases, the J end by 9 bases, with 12 bases between. This CDR3 comprises 12 residues. The CDR3 here is CASSAWASTQYF. The CDR3 nucleotides read TGTGCCAGCAGTGCCTGGGCCAGCACGCAGTATTTT.

V usage is TRBV6-5 and J usage is TRBJ2-2; a weak D match, TRBD2 (5 bases). CDR3 length: 15 residues. Germline V gene lookup returns CDR1 MNHEY and CDR2 SVGAGI. The germline V and J ends were trimmed by 2 bases and 3 bases, with 10 bases remaining between them. The CDR3 loop reads CASSYRWEYTGELFF. The CDR3 DNA reads TGTGCCAGCAGTTACCGGTGGGAGTACACCGGGGAGCTGTTTTTT.

The rearrangement links TRBV7-9 to TRBJ1-4; D perhaps matches TRBD1 (5 bases). CDR3 length equals 15 residues. The V and J ends lost 5 bases and 4 bases respectively, with 14 bases between them. In germline, CDR1 is SEHNR, CDR2 FQNEAQ (reference sequence). In DNA form, the CDR3 reads TGTGCCAGCAGCCCCCGGGGGTCTAATAATGAAAAACTGTTTTTT. Translated: CASSPRGSNNEKLFF. The variable domain in full, completed from reference TRBV7-9 and TRBJ1-4, reads DTGVSQNPRHKITKRGQNVTFRCDPISEHNRLYWYRQTLGQGPEFLTYFQNEAQLEKSRLLSDRFSAERPKGSFSTLEIQRTEQGDSAMYLCASSPRGSNNEKLFFGSGTQLSVL.

The rearrangement uses TRBV3-1 and TRBJ2-1; the match to TRBD2 covers 7 bases. The CDR3 spans 16 residues. The germline V gene encodes CDR1 LGHDT and CDR2 YNNKEL (reference sequence). The junction had 10 bases not matched to a gene; V was cut back by 1 base and J by 7 bases. The CDR3 DNA reads TGTGCCAGCAGCCAAGTTGGCGGACTAGAGACTAATGAGCAGTTCTTC. The encoded protein is CASSQVGGLETNEQFF.

This clonotype was seen a handful of times. The J gene is TRBJ1-2, the V gene TRBV24-1; 9 nucleotides align to TRBD1. J gave up 2 bases and V 4 bases, and 4 bases lay outside the gene matches. CDR3 length: 15 residues. Germline V gene sequence: CDR1 KGHDR, CDR2 SFDVKD. The CDR3 sequence: CATSDSGQGNYGYTF. The DNA of the CDR3 is TGTGCCACCAGTGACTCCGGACAGGGGAACTATGGCTACACCTTC.

The genes are TRBV7-8 and TRBJ1-4, with 7 nucleotides matching TRBD1. Trimming cost V 6 bases and J 4 bases; bases outside gene matches: 8. In germline, CDR1 is SGHVS, CDR2 FQNEAQ. This CDR3 has 15 amino acids. The CDR3 spells CASSYRQGFNEKLFF. The CDR3 DNA reads as TGTGCCAGCAGTTATAGACAGGGCTTTAATGAAAAACTGTTTTTT.

This clonotype was seen a few times. This clone may be a read error of a much larger clone one base away. This chain joins TRBV7-3 and TRBJ2-3; 8 bases match TRBD2. With 5 bases clipped from V and 3 bases from J, the junction kept 4 bases outside the gene matches. This CDR3 spans 14 amino acids. Germline CDR1 SGHTA, CDR2 FQGTGA. The CDR3 region has the DNA TGTGCCAGCAGCCCCCGACTAGCGACAGATACGCAGTATTTT. It yields the protein CASSPRLATDTQYF.

This clonotype appeared a few times. V is TRBV7-2 and J is TRBJ2-1; a weak D match, TRBD2 (5 bases). CDR3 size: 12 residues. Trimming cost V 2 bases and J 9 bases, with 8 bases left between them. Germline CDR1 and CDR2: SGHTA and FQGNSA. The CDR3 spells CASSLTRAEQFF. The CDR3 bases are TGTGCCAGCAGCTTAACTAGGGCTGAGCAGTTCTTC.